The entry below describes one T cell receptor (beta chain). The antigen is undetermined. TCRdb's copy holds only in-frame clones and misses some; the assay was immunoSEQ multiplex PCR. The repertoire holds under 200,000 clones, with more than 75% as singletons. This sample is drawn from a study of T cell responses to AZD1222 COVID-19 vaccine. Study-wide findings and caveats: The CD4 TCRs associated with vaccination extended across spike and predominated at 160-218 and 743-854.

V was shortened by 5 bases and J by 0 bases, with 13 bases between the two germline ends. CDR3 length: 15 amino acids. Germline V CDR1 and CDR2: SEHNR, FQNEAQ (reference sequence). The V call is TRBV7-9, the J call TRBJ1-2; D not certain. The TCR was taken from an adult in good health. Sequencing was performed on peripheral blood, taken on day 0 of MenACWY control vaccination. The CDR3 DNA follows: TGTGCCAGCAGCCCTTCCCAACTTTCTAACTATGGCTACACCTTC. It yields the protein CASSPSQLSNYGYTF.